The 29 T cell receptor beta chains below all came from one sample that was sequenced in a study of blood T cell repertoires in COVID-19 (dated by TCRdb to 2018 to 2021). The protocol used for the library was the immunoSEQ multiplex PCR assay. TCRdb obtained this table from immuneACCESS and retained in-frame rearrangements with V and J assigned. These tables miss some clones; where compared with another copy, unresolved V genes account for less than half of the shortfall, and the remainder is unexplained. The sample table records about 98,000 clones; roughly 87% of these occur just once. The ten largest clones represent approximately 4.9% of the sample. The sequencing sample was made of peripheral blood. These TCRs come from a man between 65 and 85 years old with acute or convalescent COVID-19.

DNA of the CDR3: TGCGCCAGCAGCGTTCTAGCGGGGCGTATGGATACGCAGTATTTT. This translates into CASSVLAGRMDTQYF. This chain connects TRBV5-1 to TRBJ2-3; 9 nucleotides line up with TRBD2. This CDR3 has 15 amino acids. The trim removed 4 bases at V and 6 bases at J, leaving 9 bases unmatched. Germline V gene lookup returns CDR1 SGHRS and CDR2 YFSETQ.

The chain uses TRBV3-1 (or the pseudogene TRBV3-2) and TRBJ2-5, with a possible D match to TRBD1 (5 bases). Germline V gene data show CDR1 as LGHDT and CDR2 as YNNKEL (reference sequence). The V end lost 2 bases, the J end lost 5 bases, and 15 bases lay between the germline ends. This CDR3 comprises 15 residues. The CDR3 spells CASSQSTADWETQYF. As DNA, the CDR3 is TGTGCCAGCAGCCAATCGACAGCCGATTGGGAGACCCAGTACTTC.

The chain employs TRBV28 and TRBJ2-7; 7 bases are a match to TRBD1. Germline lookup yields CDR1 MDHEN and CDR2 SYDVKM. V lost 1 base and J lost 0; bases outside the gene matches: 3. The length of the CDR3 is 15 residues. In DNA form, the CDR3 reads TGTGCCAGCAGTTTATCTTCAGGGGGCTCCTACGAGCAGTACGTC. Its protein is CASSLSSGGSYEQYV.

This clone showed up just once. The chain has TRBV5-1 and TRBJ2-6; perhaps TRBD2 as D (5 bases). V lost 3 bases and J 1 base, leaving 23 bases between the germline ends. Germline-derived CDR1 and CDR2 are SGHRS and YFSETQ. The CDR3 runs to 20 residues. The CDR3 DNA is TGCGCCAGCAGCTCGGAACTCGGGATGTTGTCTCAGTCTGGGGCCAACGTCCTGACTTTC. This sequence encodes CASSSELGMLSQSGANVLTF.

This chain uses TRBV25-1 with TRBJ1-3; possible D gene TRBD1, 6 bases. Germline V gives CDR1 MGHDK, CDR2 SYGVNS. The germline V and J ends were trimmed by 6 bases and 2 bases, with 14 bases remaining between them. This CDR3 is built from 15 residues. The CDR3 loop is CASSLDPGAGNTIYF. As DNA, the CDR3 is TGTGCCAGCAGCCTCGACCCAGGGGCTGGAAACACCATATATTTT.

The chain is built from TRBV25-1 and TRBJ1-1; 9 bases align to TRBD1. V lost 7 bases and J lost 7; bases outside the gene matches: 10. Per the germline V gene, CDR1 is MGHDK and CDR2 is SYGVNS. CDR3 size: 14 residues. CDR3 in amino acids: CASTGTGYLVEAFF. Here the CDR3 DNA reads TGTGCCAGCACTGGGACAGGGTATCTTGTTGAAGCTTTCTTT.

This clone was seen only a few times. The chain combines TRBV2 with TRBJ1-4; 10 bases are shared with TRBD1. The CDR3 contains 16 residues. From germline, CDR1 is SNHLY and CDR2 FYNNEI. The ends lost 0 bases at V and 9 bases at J; junction bases unmatched: 7. CDR3 loop: CASSEALRTGGKKLFF. CDR3 nucleotides: TGTGCCAGCAGTGAAGCGCTTAGGACAGGGGGGAAAAAACTGTTTTTT.

The chain joins TRBV29-1 to TRBJ2-7; a weak D match, TRBD1 (5 bases). V was clipped by 6 bases and J by 2 bases, with 11 bases between them. CDR3 length equals 12 residues. Germline V lookup: CDR1 SQVTM, CDR2 ANQGSEA. CDR3 sequence: CSVSQGTYEQYF. The CDR3 coding sequence is TGCAGCGTATCCCAGGGAACCTACGAGCAGTACTTC.

The chain recombines TRBV5-1 with TRBJ1-4; TRBD1 might be the D (5 bases). Germline values: CDR1 SGHRS, CDR2 YFSETQ. CDR3 length: 14 amino acids. Trimming took off 6 bases at V and 0 bases at J, with 9 bases between the two ends. The CDR3 reads CASTQGTTNEKLFF. The CDR3 nucleotides read TGCGCCAGCACCCAGGGCACAACTAATGAAAAACTGTTTTTT.

This clone was counted between two and nine times. The chain joins TRBV19 to TRBJ1-1; D might be TRBD1 (5 bases). The CDR3 totals 15 residues. Trimming left V 0 bases short and J 0 bases short, with 8 bases between. Germline CDR1 is LNHDA and CDR2 is SQIVND (reference sequence). Here the CDR3 reads CASSIDWTLNTEAFF. CDR3 sequence (DNA): TGTGCCAGTAGTATAGATTGGACACTGAACACTGAAGCTTTCTTT.

The chain is built from TRBV6-6 and TRBJ2-2; D unclear. Germline V gene data show CDR1 as MNHNY and CDR2 as SVGAGI (reference sequence). Trimming took off 0 bases at V and 4 bases at J, with 3 bases between the two ends. The CDR3 length is 13 residues. Here the CDR3 reads CASSYSSTGELFF. CDR3 in DNA: TGTGCCAGCAGTTACTCGAGCACCGGGGAGCTGTTTTTT.

The chain combines TRBV28 with TRBJ1-1; D perhaps matches TRBD1 (5 bases). V lost 6 bases and J lost 4, with 15 bases in between. Germline-derived CDR1 and CDR2 are MDHEN and SYDVKM. The CDR3 is 14 amino acids. CDR3: CASSFQVGGTEAFF. The CDR3 DNA is TGTGCCAGCAGCTTCCAGGTCGGGGGCACTGAAGCTTTCTTT.

The rearrangement links TRBV6-6 to TRBJ1-1; TRBD1 aligns across 8 bases. The CDR3 totals 16 residues. The J segment lost 1 base and the V segment lost 2 bases, leaving 6 bases of the junction unmatched. Per the germline V gene, CDR1 is MNHNY and CDR2 is SVGAGI (reference sequence). This CDR3 reads CASSYNRGIPNTEAFF. In DNA, the CDR3 is TGTGCCAGCAGTTACAACAGGGGGATTCCGAACACTGAAGCTTTCTTT.

The CDR3 coding sequence is TGCGCCAGCAGCAAAGATACGACAGGGGGGGCTGATACGCAGTATTTT. This gives the protein CASSKDTTGGADTQYF. V and J are TRBV5-1 and TRBJ2-3, with TRBD1 matching 9 bases. The trim removed 4 bases at V and 6 bases at J, leaving 12 bases unmatched. The CDR3 sequence is 16 residues long. Per germline, CDR1 SGHRS and CDR2 YFSETQ. Drawing the rest from reference TRBV5-1 and TRBJ2-3, the complete variable domain is KAGVTQTPRYLIKTRGQQVTLSCSPISGHRSVSWYQQTPGQGLQFLFEYFSETQRNKGNFPGRFSGRQFSNSRSEMNVSTLELGDSALYLCASSKDTTGGADTQYFGPGTRLTVL.

V gene TRBV6-4 combines with J gene TRBJ1-2; TRBD1 matches 7 bases. CDR3 length: 13 residues. CDR1 MRHNA and CDR2 SNTAGT come from the germline V gene. V was clipped by 5 bases and J by 10 bases; unmatched bases: 10. The CDR3, as DNA: TGTGCCAGCAGTCCCCAGGGGGGATTGCCCTACACCTTC. Its protein is CASSPQGGLPYTF.

This clone has just one count. J is TRBJ2-2 and V is TRBV5-1; TRBD1 matches 7 bases. With V trimmed by 0 bases and J by 4 bases, 6 bases remained unmatched. The CDR3 has 16 amino acids. Germline-derived CDR1 and CDR2 are SGHRS and YFSETQ. The CDR3 coding sequence is TGCGCCAGCAGCTTGGGACAGGGCAGGTTCACCGGGGAGCTGTTTTTT. Amino acids: CASSLGQGRFTGELFF.

The CDR3 loop is CASSFSTGDNEKLFF. CDR3 nucleotides: TGCGCCAGCAGCTTTTCGACAGGGGATAATGAAAAACTGTTTTTT. The chain joins TRBV5-1 to TRBJ1-4; 8 bases are shared with TRBD1. This CDR3 has 15 amino acids. After removal of 2 bases from V and 4 bases from J, the junction contained 4 bases not matched to a gene. CDR1 SGHRS and CDR2 YFSETQ come from the germline V gene.

This chain uses TRBV6-5 with TRBJ2-7, with TRBD2 as a possible D gene (6 bases). Per the germline V gene, CDR1 is MNHEY and CDR2 is SVGAGI. This CDR3 has 12 residues. V was clipped by 7 bases and J by 4 bases, with 11 bases between them. The CDR3 DNA is TGTGCCAGCACCCCGGGGGATTACGAGCAGTACGTC. It codes for CASTPGDYEQYV.

The chain has TRBV5-1 and TRBJ2-2; D perhaps matches TRBD1 (5 bases). V was clipped by 4 bases and J by 6 bases, with 10 bases between them. Germline V gene data show CDR1 as SGHRS and CDR2 as YFSETQ. This CDR3 contains 13 residues. CDR3 in DNA: TGCGCCAGCAGCCCGGACATACCCGGGGAGCTGTTTTTT. Protein product: CASSPDIPGELFF.

This rearrangement joins TRBV18 to TRBJ1-1; tentative D call: TRBD1 (5 bases). The CDR3 is made up of 17 amino acids. Trimming left V 6 bases short and J 2 bases short, with 22 bases between. Germline V CDR1 and CDR2: KGHSH, LQKENI. The CDR3 sequence: CASSPSLAGRGNTEAFF. In nucleotides, the CDR3 is TGTGCCAGCTCGCCCTCCTTAGCGGGGCGCGGTAACACTGAAGCTTTCTTT.

This sequence joins TRBV11-1 and TRBJ2-7; TRBD2 is a possible D gene (7 bases). The CDR3 consists of 14 residues. CDR1 and CDR2 (germline): SGHAT, FQDESV (reference sequence). Trimming stripped 1 base from V and 5 bases from J, with 12 bases between. This CDR3 reads CASSLGGGHDEQYV. The DNA for the CDR3 is TGTGCCAGCAGCTTAGGGGGGGGGCATGACGAGCAGTACGTC.

This chain links TRBV3-1 (or the pseudogene TRBV3-2) with TRBJ1-2; TRBD1 might be the D (5 bases). The CDR3 is made up of 15 amino acids. The V gene lost 1 base and the J gene lost 4 bases, with 13 bases spanning the gap. Germline CDR1 is LGHDT and CDR2 is YNNKEL (reference sequence). The CDR3 reads CASSQGDSKSYGYTF. CDR3 DNA sequence: TGTGCCAGCAGCCAAGGAGACAGCAAGTCCTATGGCTACACCTTC.

This clone was detected only a few times. This chain connects TRBV6-5 to TRBJ2-5; 9 bases agree with TRBD2. Germline lookup yields CDR1 MNHEY and CDR2 SVGAGI. The CDR3 has 15 amino acids. V dropped 7 bases and J dropped 5; count of bases not matched to a gene: 11. The CDR3 protein is CASTISGGRLETQYF. The CDR3 nucleotides read TGTGCCAGCACCATAAGCGGGGGGCGATTGGAGACCCAGTACTTC.

The rearrangement links TRBV18 to TRBJ1-1; 9 positions agree with TRBD1. Germline assignment: CDR1 KGHSH and CDR2 LQKENI. J was trimmed by 0 bases and V by 5 bases; bases with no gene match: 7. The CDR3 consists of 16 residues. CDR3 coding DNA: TGTGCCAGCTCATCCCAGACAGGGGGGATGAACACTGAAGCTTTCTTT. Translation: CASSSQTGGMNTEAFF.

This clone appeared a few times. The rearrangement uses TRBV27 and TRBJ1-6, with 7 bases that match TRBD1. Germline trimming cut 2 bases from V and 5 bases from J; bases unmatched to any gene: 3. Germline CDR1 reads MNHEY; CDR2 reads SMNVEV (reference sequence). The CDR3 has 15 amino acids. CDR3 residues: CASSLDRVDNSPLHF. CDR3 nucleotide sequence: TGTGCCAGCAGTTTAGACAGGGTGGATAATTCACCCCTCCACTTT.

This chain joins TRBV9 and TRBJ2-3; the D gene is possibly TRBD2 (6 bases). Germline CDR1 and CDR2: SGDLS and YYNGEE. This CDR3 is built from 15 residues. The V and J ends lost 4 bases and 0 bases respectively, with 12 bases between them. CDR3 protein: CASSPGLSSTDTQYF. In DNA, the CDR3 is TGTGCCAGCAGCCCTGGACTATCTAGCACAGATACGCAGTATTTT.

This chain links TRBV10-2 with TRBJ1-2; TRBD1 agrees at 8 bases. J was trimmed by 4 bases and V by 6 bases; bases with no gene match: 10. Germline-derived CDR1 and CDR2 are WSHSY and SAAADI. The CDR3 has 15 amino acids. The CDR3 here is CASRDSGGAGYGYTF. The DNA of the CDR3 is TGCGCCAGCAGAGACTCAGGGGGCGCGGGCTATGGCTACACCTTC.

The V gene is TRBV5-1, the J gene TRBJ2-5; 10 bases align to TRBD1. Trimming removed 0 bases from V and 1 base from J; junction bases left unmatched: 3. The length of the CDR3 is 16 residues. The germline V gene encodes CDR1 SGHRS and CDR2 YFSETQ. CDR3 residues: CASSLAGTGVQETQYF. CDR3 DNA: TGCGCCAGCAGCTTGGCCGGGACAGGGGTCCAAGAGACCCAGTACTTC.

The chain links TRBV10-3 to TRBJ1-3; D is possibly TRBD1 (5 bases). The CDR3 has 17 residues. CDR1 and CDR2 (germline): ENHRY, SYGVKD. The ends were cut back, 5 bases at V and 0 bases at J, with 17 bases in the middle. The CDR3 DNA is TGTGCCATCAGTCGCTCCGGCCCCGGGGGCTCTGGAAACACCATATATTTT. Translated, it gives CAISRSGPGGSGNTIYF.